This TCR beta chain was documented in a study of cytomegalovirus exposure and HLA in healthy donors. Study-wide results and caveats: Three of the chains that were CMV-associated were confirmed in vitro to be specific for CMV antigens. There were 150 to 200 TCR beta chains listed as cytomegalovirus-associated. A later look showed TCR association rates differing by HLA locus, highest for DRB1 and lowest for HLA-C. Compared with the roughly 700-donor mean, an Asian-associated ancestry cluster reportedly had fewer N-insertions, according to a later analysis.

V shed 5 bases, J shed 3 bases, and the junction held 6 bases outside the gene matches. The CDR3 extends over 14 amino acids. CDR1 is SGHTA and CDR2 is FQGNSA in the germline V gene. Comment on this clone: Its antigen is not known.

With 60 Vbeta and 13 Jbeta primers, the PCR was carried out. Method: immunoSEQ multiplex PCR; TCRdb's copy keeps in-frame clones and lacks some. Here the sample spans about 130,000 clones, more than 70% being singletons. Sequencing was carried out using PBMCs. The clonotype was recovered from a young man in good health and CMV-seronegative. The chain carries TRBV7-2 and TRBJ1-1, with 7 bases matching TRBD1. The CDR3 DNA is TGTGCCAGCAGCCACAGGGGTTGGGACACTGAAGCTTTCTTT. Translating gives CASSHRGWDTEAFF.